This TCR beta chain was sequenced in a study of blood T cell repertoires in COVID-19. Study details: Sites in the United States, Italy and Spain provided acute and convalescent COVID-19 samples. Nucleic acid was either cDNA or gDNA, and it came from T cells, B-cell-depleted T cells, or PBMCs.

In the authors' workflow: Nucleated cell counts were estimated from reference gene primer amplification. Generated by immunoSEQ multiplex PCR, the TCRdb table keeps only in-frame clones and is missing some. The V and J calls and the clone size are those of that table, but D and trimming were determined from the DNA. The table lists 390,000 or so clones, almost 90% of them singletons. The CDR3 contains 12 residues. CDR1 MDHEN and CDR2 SYDVKM come from the germline V gene. Deletions cut 5 bases from V and 5 bases from J, with 10 bases between. The chain links TRBV28 to TRBJ2-7; D is ambiguous. The sequence was collected from a man aged 18 to 35 with active or convalescent COVID-19. The sequenced material came from peripheral blood. The CDR3 DNA follows: TGTGCCAGCAGTCAGTGGAGTAACGAGCAGTACTTC. It codes for CASSQWSNEQYF.